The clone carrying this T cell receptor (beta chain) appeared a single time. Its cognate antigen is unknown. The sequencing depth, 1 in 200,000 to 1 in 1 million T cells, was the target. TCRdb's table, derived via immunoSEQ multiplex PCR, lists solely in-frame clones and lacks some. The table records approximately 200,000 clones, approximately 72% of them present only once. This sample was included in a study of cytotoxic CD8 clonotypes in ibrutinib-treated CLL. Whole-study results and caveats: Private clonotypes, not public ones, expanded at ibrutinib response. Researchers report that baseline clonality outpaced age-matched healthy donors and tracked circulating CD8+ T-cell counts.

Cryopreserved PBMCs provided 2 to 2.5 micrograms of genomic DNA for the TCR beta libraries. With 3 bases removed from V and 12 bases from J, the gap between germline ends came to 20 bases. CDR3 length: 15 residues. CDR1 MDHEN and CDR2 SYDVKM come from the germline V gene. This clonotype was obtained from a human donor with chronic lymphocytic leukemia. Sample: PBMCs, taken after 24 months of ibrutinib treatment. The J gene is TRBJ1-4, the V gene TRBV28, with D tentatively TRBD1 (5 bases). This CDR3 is CASSLGVGHMNELFF. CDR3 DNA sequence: TGTGCCAGCAGTTTGGGCGTAGGACACATGAATGAACTGTTTTTT.